The following is a T cell receptor beta chain sequence with its context. Antigen unknown. The data were taken from a study of shared clonotypes between healthy human individuals. Study in general: Donors were a couple of women and a few men aged 18 to 49. General study points: Non-shared clonotypes had lower generation probabilities than clonotypes shared by all four sorted-subset donors.

Profiled with immunoSEQ multiplex PCR; TCRdb holds only in-frame clones, not every one. This sample has approximately 810,000 clones, with roughly 92% found just once. Terminally differentiated effector memory CD45RA+ cells were left out of the naive CD8 fraction, which was CD45RO-negative and positively selected for CCR7. This CDR3 has 18 residues. Trimming cost V 2 bases and J 0 bases, with 18 bases left between them. CDR1 and CDR2 (germline): SGDLS, YYNGEE. The source of this sequence is a man younger than 40 in good health. The sequencing sample was made of naive CD8+ T cells sorted from blood. V usage is TRBV9 and J usage is TRBJ2-1; a weak D match, TRBD2 (6 bases). CDR3 in amino acids: CASSVKKGRGSSYNEQFF. The CDR3 bases are TGTGCCAGCAGCGTGAAGAAGGGTCGGGGGAGCTCCTACAATGAGCAGTTCTTC.